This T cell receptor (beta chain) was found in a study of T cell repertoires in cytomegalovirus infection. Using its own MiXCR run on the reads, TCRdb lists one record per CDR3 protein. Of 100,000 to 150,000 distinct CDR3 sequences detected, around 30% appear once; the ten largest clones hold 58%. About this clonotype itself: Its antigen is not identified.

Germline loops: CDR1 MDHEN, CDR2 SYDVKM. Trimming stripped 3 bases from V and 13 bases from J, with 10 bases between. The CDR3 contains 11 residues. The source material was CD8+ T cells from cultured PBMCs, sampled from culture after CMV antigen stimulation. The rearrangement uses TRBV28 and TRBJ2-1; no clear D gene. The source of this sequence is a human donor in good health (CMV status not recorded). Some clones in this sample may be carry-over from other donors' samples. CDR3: CASSFSVVQFF. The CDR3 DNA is TGTGCCAGCAGTTTCTCAGTCGTACAGTTCTTC.